Listed here is a single T cell receptor (beta chain). Germline CDR1 SEHNR, CDR2 FQNEAQ (reference sequence). The CDR3 consists of 14 residues. V lost 4 bases and J lost 3; bases outside the gene matches: 4. This sample was included in a study of blood T cell repertoires in COVID-19. TCRdb keeps only in-frame clones here, not all; method: immunoSEQ multiplex PCR. The table lists about 340,000 clones, around 86% of them singletons. Seattle cases were enrolled at active infection and followed longitudinally. This TCR was sampled from a woman in her 50s with COVID-19, enrolled during active disease. Sequences were obtained from peripheral blood. The chain recombines TRBV7-9 with TRBJ2-7; 9 bases are a match to TRBD2. The CDR3 region has the DNA TGTGCCAGCAGCTCTCTAGCGGGAAGCTACGAGCAGTACTTC. Its translation: CASSSLAGSYEQYF.